The 6 T cell receptor beta chains reported below all come from one sample, sequenced in a study of shared clonotypes between healthy human individuals (dated by TCRdb to 2020 to 2022). CD8 naive samples were obtained by positive selection for CCR7 among CD45RO-negative cells, yielding a CD45RA+CCR7+ population from which TemRA cells were excluded. Preparation of the library involved the immunoSEQ multiplex PCR assay. The table was pulled from immuneACCESS by TCRdb, which kept in-frame rearrangements only. Such tables lose some clones; where checked, under half of the loss comes from unresolved V genes, and the rest has no known cause. For this sample the table gives around 1.9 million clones, of which more than 85% were detected only once. Of the sample, about 1.8% is held by the ten largest clones. The specimen was naive CD8+ T cells from PBMCs. The cell subset or site label on this specimen signifies: CD45RA+CCR7+. The receptors were gathered from a man younger than 30 in good health. Some clones in this sample may be carry-over from other donors' samples.

The rearrangement links TRBV28 to TRBJ2-3, with D tentatively TRBD2 (5 bases). Germline values: CDR1 MDHEN, CDR2 SYDVKM. With 8 bases removed from V and 3 bases from J, the gap between germline ends came to 9 bases. The CDR3 covers 12 residues. As DNA, the CDR3 is TGTGCCAGCGGACTGCCGACAGATACGCAGTATTTT. This codes for CASGLPTDTQYF.

The chain has TRBV15 and TRBJ2-5; D is undetermined. Germline V gene lookup returns CDR1 LNHNV and CDR2 YYDKDF (reference sequence). This CDR3 region has 16 residues. V shed 4 bases and J shed 0 bases, with 15 bases lying between them. The chain's CDR3 is CATSKANPVHQETQYF. The CDR3 DNA reads as TGTGCCACCAGCAAAGCCAATCCCGTTCACCAAGAGACCCAGTACTTC.

CDR3 amino acids: CTTKTGLDNEQFF. The CDR3 DNA reads as TGTACAACGAAGACGGGACTAGATAATGAGCAGTTCTTC. The chain combines TRBV6-6 with TRBJ2-1, with 8 bases aligning to TRBD2. This CDR3 has 13 amino acids. CDR1 is MNHNY, CDR2 SVGAGI, per germline (reference sequence).

The chain combines TRBV6-6 with TRBJ1-2; no firm D call. Germline lookup yields CDR1 MNHNY and CDR2 SVGAGI (reference sequence). Trimming removed 2 bases at V and 0 bases at J, with 13 bases between. The CDR3 runs to 16 residues. This CDR3 is CASSYGRSQPNYGYTF. The CDR3, as DNA: TGTGCCAGCAGTTACGGTCGGAGCCAGCCTAACTATGGCTACACCTTC.

V usage is TRBV9 and J usage is TRBJ2-1, with no clear D. The germline V and J ends were trimmed by 4 bases and 4 bases, with 3 bases remaining between them. CDR1 is SGDLS and CDR2 is YYNGEE in the germline V gene. The CDR3 contains 11 residues. CDR3 bases: TGTGCCAGCAGCCTATACAATGAGCAGTTCTTC. As protein: CASSLYNEQFF.

Concerning this clone itself: Other DNA sequences within the sample encode an identical CDR3. V gene TRBV12-5 combines with J gene TRBJ1-1; D is undetermined. V lost 5 bases to trimming and J lost 2 bases, with 6 bases between them. CDR3 length equals 12 residues. Germline V gene lookup returns CDR1 LGHNT and CDR2 FRNRAP. The CDR3 DNA is TGTGCTAGTGGTCGAGGAAACACTGAAGCTTTCTTT. Protein sequence: CASGRGNTEAFF.